Below, 19 T cell receptor beta chains from the same sample are listed, as sequenced in a study of CD8 T cells in ankylosing spondylitis. Findings of the study overall: A TCR beta motif made of fewer than 10 highly homologous variants seemed typical of ankylosing spondylitis blood.

TCRdb called the 5' RACE reads again in MiXCR, with one record for every CDR3 protein. The sample lists over 450,000 distinct CDR3 sequences, more than 9.5% seen once, with around 6.8% in the top ten. These TCRs are of unknown antigen specificity. Sequenced material: blood, either unsorted or a sorted T cell fraction (not recorded which). These receptors all come from a male donor with ankylosing spondylitis.

The chain carries TRBV7-9 and TRBJ1-2, with TRBD1 as a possible D gene (6 bases). The germline CDR1 and CDR2 sequences are SEHNR and FQNEAQ (reference sequence). This CDR3 comprises 16 residues. V lost 3 bases and J lost 2, with 16 bases in between. The CDR3 DNA follows: TGTGCCAGCAGCTTGGGGACAATAGGGCCCAACTATGGCTACACCTTC. Its translation: CASSLGTIGPNYGYTF.

This clonotype was observed a handful of times. The genes are TRBV29-1 and TRBJ2-5; the D gene is possibly TRBD2 (6 bases). Trimming pared 5 bases from V and 4 bases from J, leaving 11 bases between. The CDR3 covers 12 residues. Looked up from germline, CDR1 is SQVTM and CDR2 is ANQGSEA. This CDR3 is CSVSEGGETQYF. DNA for the CDR3: TGCAGCGTTTCGGAGGGCGGAGAGACCCAGTACTTC.

At least ten counts were recorded for this clonotype. The V gene is TRBV12-3 or TRBV12-4, the J gene TRBJ2-5; D perhaps matches TRBD2 (6 bases). Trimming removed 5 bases at V and 1 base at J, with 11 bases between. The CDR3 covers 14 residues. Written as DNA, the CDR3 is TGTGCCAGCAGTCCATCGGGAGTCCAAGAGACCCAGTACTTC. It encodes CASSPSGVQETQYF.

V and J are TRBV20-1 and TRBJ1-1; D gene uncertain. V dropped 0 bases and J dropped 7 bases, with 15 bases sitting between them. CDR3 length: 14 residues. The germline gives CDR1 DFQATT, CDR2 SNEGSKA (reference sequence). CDR3 bases: TGCAGTGCTAGAGATGGCCGAACCCACATTGAAGCTTTCTTT. Its translation: CSARDGRTHIEAFF.

The table lists this clonotype with many counts. CDR3 in amino acids: CATSVGTALPNSPLHF. CDR3 nucleotides: TGTGCCACCAGCGTCGGGACAGCGTTACCGAATTCACCCCTCCACTTT. V is TRBV15 and J is TRBJ1-6; 7 bases are a match to TRBD1. J gave up 7 bases and V 5 bases, and 11 bases lay outside the gene matches. The CDR3 spans 16 residues. Germline V gene data show CDR1 as LNHNV and CDR2 as YYDKDF (reference sequence).

This clonotype was picked up a small number of times. The genes are TRBV4-1 and TRBJ1-5, with D possibly being TRBD1 (5 bases). The CDR3 consists of 14 residues. Trimming stripped 4 bases from V and 5 bases from J, with 12 bases between. Germline CDR1 is MGHRA and CDR2 is YSYEKL. The DNA for the CDR3 is TGCGCCAGCAGCCCGCGGGACGCCTATCAGCCCCAGCATTTT. This codes for CASSPRDAYQPQHF.

The CDR3 DNA reads as TGCGCCAGCAACTTACAGGGGGGGGGCGAAGAGACCCAGTACTTC. This sequence encodes CASNLQGGGEETQYF. The chain recombines TRBV5-1 with TRBJ2-5; tentative D call: TRBD1 (8 bases). CDR1 and CDR2 from the germline V gene are SGHRS and YFSETQ. Trimming cost V 6 bases and J 3 bases, with 18 bases left between them. The CDR3 covers 15 residues.

This clonotype was seen only a few times. The chain combines TRBV28 with TRBJ2-6; the D gene is possibly TRBD2 (7 bases). V was clipped by 10 bases and J by 1 base, with 35 bases between them. The CDR3 sequence is 22 residues long. Per the germline V gene, CDR1 is MDHEN and CDR2 is SYDVKM. The CDR3 here is CATKPWGGRDMDFPSGANVLTF. CDR3 bases: TGTGCCACTAAGCCCTGGGGGGGGCGGGACATGGACTTCCCATCTGGGGCCAACGTCCTGACTTTC.

V and J are TRBV3-1 and TRBJ2-1; D possibly corresponds to TRBD2 (5 bases). The CDR3 is made up of 12 amino acids. Germline CDR1 and CDR2: LGHDT and YNNKEL (reference sequence). Trimming removed 2 bases at V and 9 bases at J, with 8 bases between. The CDR3 here is CASSQTAAEQFF. The CDR3 region has the DNA TGTGCCAGCAGCCAAACAGCGGCTGAGCAGTTCTTC.

This clonotype was observed a handful of times. The genes are TRBV7-7 and TRBJ2-2; 7 bases fit TRBD1. This CDR3 is built from 16 residues. The germline V gene encodes CDR1 SSHAT and CDR2 FNYEAQ (reference sequence). V shed 6 bases and J 3 bases; nucleotides not matched to a gene: 10. The CDR3 spells CASRGLDRDDTGELFF. In nucleotides, the CDR3 is TGTGCCAGCAGGGGCCTAGACAGGGACGACACCGGGGAGCTGTTTTTT.

The V and J genes are TRBV20-1 and TRBJ1-5; tentative D call: TRBD1 (5 bases). Trimming removed 3 bases at V and 1 base at J, with 10 bases between. Germline V gene sequence: CDR1 DFQATT, CDR2 SNEGSKA (reference sequence). This CDR3 has 14 amino acids. CDR3 DNA: TGCAGTGCTAGGTATAGGGGCAGCAATCAGCCCCAGCATTTT. Translation gives CSARYRGSNQPQHF.

In this sample, this clonotype turned up many times. The chain combines TRBV10-3 with TRBJ1-1; 8 nucleotides align to TRBD1. From germline, CDR1 is ENHRY and CDR2 SYGVKD. The CDR3 totals 12 residues. The junction had 4 bases not matched to a gene; V was cut back by 6 bases and J by 7 bases. CDR3 sequence reads: CAISKTGDEAFF. The CDR3, as DNA: TGTGCCATCAGCAAGACAGGGGATGAAGCTTTCTTT.

CDR3 nucleotide sequence: TGCAGTGCCGAGCGGGAGTCGAGCACAGATACGCAGTATTTT. This gives the protein CSAERESSTDTQYF. V is TRBV20-1 and J is TRBJ2-3; 8 bases match TRBD2. CDR3 length: 14 residues. Germline loops: CDR1 DFQATT, CDR2 SNEGSKA (reference sequence). V trimming: 6 bases; J trimming: 0 bases; junction bases outside the gene matches: 5.

V is TRBV12-3 or TRBV12-4 and J is TRBJ1-2; D possibly corresponds to TRBD1 (6 bases). The CDR3 totals 12 residues. Trimming pared 3 bases from V and 8 bases from J, leaving 10 bases between. CDR3 nucleotide sequence: TGTGCCAGCAGTTTCGGGGGGCTGGGCTACACCTTC. This codes for CASSFGGLGYTF.

This clonotype has ten or more counts. The chain is built from TRBV29-1 and TRBJ2-1, with D perhaps being TRBD1 or TRBD2 (5 bases each). Germline CDR1 reads SQVTM; CDR2 reads ANQGSEA. The CDR3 loop spans 14 amino acids. Deletions cut 8 bases from V and 1 base from J, with 15 bases between. Here the CDR3 DNA reads TGCAGCACGGATAAGGGGACGTCCTACAATGAGCAGTTCTTC. Its protein is CSTDKGTSYNEQFF.

The chain is built from TRBV12-3 or TRBV12-4 and TRBJ2-3; 9 nucleotides align to TRBD2. This CDR3 is 16 amino acids long. The ends lost 4 bases at V and 1 base at J; junction bases unmatched: 6. CDR3 DNA sequence: TGTGCCAGCAGTTCAGGGGCTAGCGGGGGCACAGATACGCAGTATTTT. Its protein product is CASSSGASGGTDTQYF.

J is TRBJ1-6 and V is TRBV10-3, with 10 nucleotides matching TRBD1. The J segment lost 4 bases and the V segment lost 10 bases, leaving 19 bases of the junction unmatched. Germline values: CDR1 ENHRY, CDR2 SYGVKD. This CDR3 comprises 19 residues. CDR3 region: CATRRQGAPPSLYNSPLHF. As DNA, the CDR3 is TGTGCCACTAGACGACAGGGGGCGCCTCCCTCTTTATATAATTCACCCCTCCACTTT.

The rearrangement joins TRBV4-1 to TRBJ2-2, with a possible D match to TRBD1 (5 bases). V was shortened by 3 bases and J by 4 bases, with 12 bases between the two germline ends. The length of the CDR3 is 15 residues. The germline gives CDR1 MGHRA, CDR2 YSYEKL. DNA of the CDR3: TGCGCCAGCAGCCATACCTTTCAGGGCACCGGGGAGCTGTTTTTT. Amino acids: CASSHTFQGTGELFF.

The rearrangement uses TRBV5-1 and TRBJ1-1, with a possible D match to TRBD1 (5 bases). CDR1 SGHRS and CDR2 YFSETQ come from the germline V gene. The V end lost 4 bases, the J end lost 3 bases, and 16 bases lay between the germline ends. This CDR3 contains 15 residues. The CDR3 DNA reads TGCGCCAGCAGCCCCTCCCGGGGGGTTGACACTGAAGCTTTCTTT. The encoded protein is CASSPSRGVDTEAFF.